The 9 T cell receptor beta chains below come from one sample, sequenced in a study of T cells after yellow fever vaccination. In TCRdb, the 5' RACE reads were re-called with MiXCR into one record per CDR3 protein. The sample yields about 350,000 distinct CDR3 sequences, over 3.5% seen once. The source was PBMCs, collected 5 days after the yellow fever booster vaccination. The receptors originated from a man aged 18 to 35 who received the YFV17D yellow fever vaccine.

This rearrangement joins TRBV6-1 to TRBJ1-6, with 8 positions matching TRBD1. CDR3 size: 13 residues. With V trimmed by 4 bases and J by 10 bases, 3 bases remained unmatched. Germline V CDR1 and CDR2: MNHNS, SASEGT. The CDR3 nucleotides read TGTGCCAGCAGTGCAACAGGGGGATCACCCCTCCACTTT. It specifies CASSATGGSPLHF.

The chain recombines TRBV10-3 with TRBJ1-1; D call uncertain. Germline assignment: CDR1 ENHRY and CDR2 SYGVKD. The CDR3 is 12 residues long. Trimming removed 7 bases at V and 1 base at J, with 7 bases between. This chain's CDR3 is CAITAENTEAFF. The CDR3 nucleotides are TGTGCCATCACGGCCGAGAACACTGAAGCTTTCTTT.

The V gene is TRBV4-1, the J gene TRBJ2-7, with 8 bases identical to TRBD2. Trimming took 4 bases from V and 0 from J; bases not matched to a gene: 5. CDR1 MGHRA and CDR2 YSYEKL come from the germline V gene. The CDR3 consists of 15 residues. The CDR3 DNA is TGCGCCAGCAGCCTTGAGCGGGGGAGCTCCTACGAGCAGTACTTC. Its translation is CASSLERGSSYEQYF.

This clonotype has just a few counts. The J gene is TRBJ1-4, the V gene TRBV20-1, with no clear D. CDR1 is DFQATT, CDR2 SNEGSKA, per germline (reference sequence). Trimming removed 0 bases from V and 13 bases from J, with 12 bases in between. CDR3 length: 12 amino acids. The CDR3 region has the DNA TGCAGTGCTAGAGATCCGGGTGAGGGACTGTTTTTT. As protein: CSARDPGEGLFF.

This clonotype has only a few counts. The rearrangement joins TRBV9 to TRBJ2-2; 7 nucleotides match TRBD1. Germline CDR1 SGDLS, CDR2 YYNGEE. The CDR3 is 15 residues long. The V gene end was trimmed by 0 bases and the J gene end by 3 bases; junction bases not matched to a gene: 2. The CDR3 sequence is CASSVGDRDTGELFF. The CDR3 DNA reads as TGTGCCAGCAGCGTAGGGGACAGAGACACCGGGGAGCTGTTTTTT.

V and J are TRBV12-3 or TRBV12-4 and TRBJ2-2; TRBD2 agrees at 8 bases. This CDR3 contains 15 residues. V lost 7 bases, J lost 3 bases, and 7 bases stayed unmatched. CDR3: CASTQRGGDTGELFF. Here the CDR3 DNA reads TGTGCCAGCACCCAACGGGGGGGTGACACCGGGGAGCTGTTTTTT.

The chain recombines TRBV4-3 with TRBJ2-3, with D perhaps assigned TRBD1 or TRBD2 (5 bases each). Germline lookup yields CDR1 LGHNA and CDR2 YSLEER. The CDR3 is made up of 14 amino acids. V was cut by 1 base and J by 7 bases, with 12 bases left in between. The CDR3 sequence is CASSQGTGRNTQYF. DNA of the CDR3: TGCGCCAGCAGCCAAGGAACGGGGCGTAATACGCAGTATTTT.

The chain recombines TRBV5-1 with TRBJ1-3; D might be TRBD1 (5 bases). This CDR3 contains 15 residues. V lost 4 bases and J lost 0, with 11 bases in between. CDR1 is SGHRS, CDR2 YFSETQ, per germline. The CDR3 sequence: CASSGGTVSGNTIYF. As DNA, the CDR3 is TGCGCCAGCAGCGGGGGGACTGTCTCTGGAAACACCATATATTTT.

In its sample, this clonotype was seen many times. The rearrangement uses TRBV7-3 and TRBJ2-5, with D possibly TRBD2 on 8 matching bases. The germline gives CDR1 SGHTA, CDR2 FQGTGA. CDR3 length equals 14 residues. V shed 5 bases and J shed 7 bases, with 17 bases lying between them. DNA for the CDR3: TGTGCCAGCAGCCCCGGGAGGGGGCGGATGACCCAGTACTTC. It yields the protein CASSPGRGRMTQYF.